This is a list of T cell receptor beta chains from one sample in a study of CD8+ T cells in alopecia areata. The assay was immunoSEQ multiplex PCR, and TCRdb's table has in-frame clones only and misses some. This table has 100,000 to 150,000 clones, more than 30% appearing once. The sequenced material came from CD4+ T cells sorted from blood. These receptors came from a human donor with alopecia areata. CDR3s include the opening cysteine and the closing phenylalanine or tryptophan. The order of the fields is V gene, D gene, J gene, clone size, CDR3 DNA, CDR3 protein. D genes are given only for firm matches. Rows may omit the clone size; those that give it use once, few, many or a size class.

V: TRBV30; D: -; J: TRBJ2-5; size: -; DNA: TGTGCCTCTGGAGTGGGTAGCGGAGAGACCCAGTACTTC; CDR3: CASGVGSGETQYF
V: TRBV19; D: -; J: TRBJ2-6; size: -; DNA: TGTGCCAGTACCCGTCTGAGTCCTGGGGCCAACGTCCTGACTTTC; CDR3: CASTRLSPGANVLTF
V: TRBV7-9; D: TRBD1; J: TRBJ1-2; size: -; DNA: TGTGCCAGCAGCTTGACAGGGGAGCGTGGCTACACCTTC; CDR3: CASSLTGERGYTF
V: TRBV28; D: -; J: TRBJ1-1; size: few; DNA: TGTGCCAGCAGCTTAGTTGCCATGAACACTGAAGCTTTCTTT; CDR3: CASSLVAMNTEAFF
V: TRBV6-6; D: -; J: TRBJ2-5; size: -; DNA: TGTGCCAGCAGTGCCCGGGACGGCGTTTCGGAGACCCAGTACTTC; CDR3: CASSARDGVSETQYF
V: TRBV29-1; D: TRBD2; J: TRBJ2-1; size: few; DNA: TGCAGCGTTGAAGATCTCCTAGCGGGGGGCTTCCGGATCTTC; CDR3: CSVEDLLAGGFRIF
V: TRBV29-1; D: -; J: TRBJ1-1; size: -; DNA: TGCAGCGTGGGGCGACAAAGGGGTGAAGCTTTCTTT; CDR3: CSVGRQRGEAFF
V: TRBV6-5; D: -; J: TRBJ1-2; size: -; DNA: TGTGCCAGCAGTTCCTCGGGAAACTATGGCTACACCTTC; CDR3: CASSSSGNYGYTF
V: TRBV7-2; D: TRBD2; J: TRBJ2-7; size: few; DNA: TGTGCCAGCAGGGGACTAGCGGGAGTCTACGAGCAGTACTTC; CDR3: CASRGLAGVYEQYF
V: TRBV7-2; D: -; J: TRBJ1-3; size: -; DNA: TGTGCCAGCAGCTTGACAATCTCTGGAAACACCATATATTTT; CDR3: CASSLTISGNTIYF
V: TRBV2; D: TRBD1; J: TRBJ1-5; size: -; DNA: TGTGCCAGCACCTCAACCCAGGGGGCCTATCAGCCCCAGCGTTTT; CDR3: CASTSTQGAYQPQRF
V: TRBV7-3; D: -; J: TRBJ2-2; size: -; DNA: TGTGCCAGCAGCTCGGACACCATCGGGGAGCTGTTTTTT; CDR3: CASSSDTIGELFF
V: TRBV28; D: -; J: TRBJ1-5; size: few; DNA: TGTGCCAGCAGTCCCTCAGGGAGGGTGCATCAGCCCCAGCATTTT; CDR3: CASSPSGRVHQPQHF
V: TRBV5-6; D: -; J: TRBJ2-7; size: -; DNA: TGTGCCAGCAGCTTGGAGGCTATTGGCTACGAGCAGTACTTC; CDR3: CASSLEAIGYEQYF
V: TRBV7-2; D: -; J: TRBJ1-1; size: -; DNA: TGTGCCAGCAGCTTCCTCATAGGGTCTGAAGCTTTCTTT; CDR3: CASSFLIGSEAFF
V: TRBV2; D: -; J: TRBJ2-2; size: -; DNA: TGTGCCAGCAGTGCCCCAGGACAGACACGGACCGGGGAGCTGTTTTTT; CDR3: CASSAPGQTRTGELFF
V: TRBV9; D: -; J: TRBJ2-1; size: -; DNA: TGTGCCAGCAGCGTACTTCAGGACAATGAGCAGTTCTTC; CDR3: CASSVLQDNEQFF
V: TRBV29-1; D: -; J: TRBJ2-2; size: -; DNA: TGCAGCGTTGAAGAGTGGGACCGCAACACCGGGGAGCTGTTTTTT; CDR3: CSVEEWDRNTGELFF
V: TRBV9; D: -; J: TRBJ1-5; size: -; DNA: TGTGCCAGCAGCGTAGGGGAGGGGTTGGCCCAGCATTTT; CDR3: CASSVGEGLAQHF
V: TRBV27; D: -; J: TRBJ2-3; size: few; DNA: TGTGCCAGCACCCAGACCAGTGCGGCAGATACGCAGTATTTT; CDR3: CASTQTSAADTQYF
V: TRBV5-1; D: -; J: TRBJ1-2; size: -; DNA: TGCGCCAGCTCCCGGGACCCCCTAAACTATGGCTACACCTTC; CDR3: CASSRDPLNYGYTF
V: TRBV9; D: -; J: TRBJ1-5; size: -; DNA: TGTGCCAGCAGCGGGAACTCCGGCTCTCAGCCCCAGCATTTT; CDR3: CASSGNSGSQPQHF
V: TRBV4-3; D: -; J: TRBJ2-3; size: -; DNA: TGCGCCAGCAGCCGACGGAGCACAGATACGCAGTATTTT; CDR3: CASSRRSTDTQYF
V: TRBV4-2; D: -; J: TRBJ1-5; size: -; DNA: TGTGCCAGCAGCCCAAGCTCCCCAGGCAATCAGCCCCAGCATTTT; CDR3: CASSPSSPGNQPQHF
V: TRBV7-9; D: TRBD1; J: TRBJ2-7; size: -; DNA: TGTGCCAGCAGCTTAGTGGGACAGGAAGCATCCTACGAGCAGTACTTC; CDR3: CASSLVGQEASYEQYF
V: TRBV29-1; D: -; J: TRBJ1-1; size: -; DNA: TGCAGCGTTTCAAGGGGCACTGAAGCTTTCTTT; CDR3: CSVSRGTEAFF
V: TRBV5-1; D: -; J: TRBJ2-1; size: few; DNA: TGCGCCAGCAGGGAGGGAGAGTACAATGAGCAGTTCTTC; CDR3: CASREGEYNEQFF
V: TRBV7-3; D: TRBD2; J: TRBJ2-4; size: few; DNA: TGTGCCAGCAGCTTAAACGGACTAGATTGGAACTTC; CDR3: CASSLNGLDWNF
V: TRBV30; D: -; J: TRBJ1-1; size: -; DNA: TGTGCCTGGAGTGCGGGGGCGAACACTGAAGCTTTCTTT; CDR3: CAWSAGANTEAFF
V: TRBV30; D: -; J: TRBJ1-2; size: -; DNA: TGTGCCTGCATGGACGCTGGCTACACCTTC; CDR3: CACMDAGYTF
V: TRBV6-5; D: -; J: TRBJ2-7; size: few; DNA: TGTGCCAGCCGATCCCTCAACAGGGATTCCTACGAGCAGTACTTC; CDR3: CASRSLNRDSYEQYF
V: TRBV29-1; D: -; J: TRBJ2-7; size: few; DNA: TGCAGCGTGGGCCGGGACCGAGGATTTTACGAGCAGTACTTC; CDR3: CSVGRDRGFYEQYF
V: TRBV7-9; D: -; J: TRBJ1-1; size: few; DNA: TGTGCCAGCCAGATTAACACTGAAGCTTTCTTT; CDR3: CASQINTEAFF
V: TRBV29-1; D: TRBD1; J: TRBJ1-1; size: -; DNA: TGCAGCGTTATGACAGGGCCCCGTACTGAAGCTTTCTTT; CDR3: CSVMTGPRTEAFF
V: TRBV28; D: -; J: TRBJ1-1; size: -; DNA: TGTGCCAGCAGTTTTAGGGCAGAAGCTTTCTTT; CDR3: CASSFRAEAFF
V: TRBV7-2; D: -; J: TRBJ2-7; size: -; DNA: TGTGCCAGCAGCTTAGCGGGAGGCCAACAGTACGAGCAGTACTTC; CDR3: CASSLAGGQQYEQYF
V: TRBV29-1; D: TRBD2; J: TRBJ2-1; size: few; DNA: TGCAGCGTTGGGCTAGCGGTATACAATGAGCAGTTCTTC; CDR3: CSVGLAVYNEQFF
V: TRBV23-1; D: -; J: TRBJ1-1; size: -; DNA: TGCGCCAGCAGTCAATGTCAGGAGGGCCACCAGGACACTGAAGCTTTCTTT; CDR3: CASSQCQEGHQDTEAFF
V: TRBV2; D: -; J: TRBJ1-5; size: -; DNA: TGTGCCAGCAGTGAAGCGCCGGCAGGGCCCAATCAGCCCCAGCATTTT; CDR3: CASSEAPAGPNQPQHF
V: TRBV29-1; D: -; J: TRBJ2-7; size: -; DNA: TGCAGCGTTGTGGAACTCTACGGGCAGTACTTC; CDR3: CSVVELYGQYF
V: TRBV4-3; D: -; J: TRBJ2-3; size: -; DNA: TGCGCCAGCAGCCAAGATCGAGGCAGGGCGGATTGGTATTTT; CDR3: CASSQDRGRADWYF
V: TRBV29-1; D: TRBD1; J: TRBJ2-7; size: -; DNA: TGCAGCGTTGCAGGGGGCGCGTACGAGCAGTACTTC; CDR3: CSVAGGAYEQYF
V: TRBV23-1; D: -; J: TRBJ2-1; size: -; DNA: TGCGCCAGCAGTCAACTGTGGGTTTCGGGTGAGCAGTTCTTC; CDR3: CASSQLWVSGEQFF
V: TRBV30; D: -; J: TRBJ1-2; size: few; DNA: TGTGCCTCCACCATTGGCCGCGCTAACTATGGCTACACCTTC; CDR3: CASTIGRANYGYTF
V: TRBV28; D: -; J: TRBJ1-4; size: -; DNA: TGTGCCAGCTTCGGTGGGAGTAATGAAAAACTGTTTTTT; CDR3: CASFGGSNEKLFF
V: TRBV5-1; D: -; J: TRBJ2-7; size: few; DNA: TGCGCCAGCAGCTTGCACAGGGAAAGACCCTACGAGCAGTACTTC; CDR3: CASSLHRERPYEQYF
V: TRBV14; D: -; J: TRBJ2-1; size: -; DNA: TGTGCCAGCAGCCAAGTTCGCGGGAACCACAATGAGCAGTTCTTC; CDR3: CASSQVRGNHNEQFF